This T cell receptor (beta chain) originates from a study of response to subunit inactivated influenza vaccine (dated by TCRdb to between 2017 and 2018). About the study as a whole: The study used deep quantitative T cell receptor repertoire profiling to track responses to a trivalent subunit inactivated influenza vaccine. Overall study results and their limits: The authors proposed that each seasonal influenza vaccination may bring in only a limited number of new T cells.

Library preparation used RT-PCR. Sequencer: Illumina HiSeq 2500. In TCRdb, the public reads were trimmed at Q25 with fastp and aligned with MiXCR, with productive beta chains retained. One record per CDR3 amino acid sequence lists the most common genes and DNA. The sample records hundreds of thousands of distinct CDR3 sequences, less than 8% of which are singletons. About an eighth of the sample is held by the ten biggest clonotypes. The sample holds many counts of this clonotype. What this receptor recognizes is not known. Per-base qualities were not stored, and no clone one base away is much larger. CDR1 is given as MNHEY and CDR2 as SMNVEV, both from the germline V gene (reference sequence). V is reduced by 5 bases and J by 3 bases, leaving a spacing of 8 bases between them. The CDR3, from cysteine to phenylalanine, totals 12 residues. Left in the record is the CDR3 DNA by itself, 36 bases read in frame from the first base.

The chain is made from TRBV27 and TRBJ2-7, with the D gene uncertain. The sequence derives from a man in his fifties or sixties who received an inactivated influenza vaccine. Donor details come from another sample of the same person, matched by shared clones. Sample: PBMCs from blood, taken less than 30 months after vaccination. Here the CDR3 is given as CASSSVDYEQYF. The DNA reads as follows: TGTGCCAGCAGTAGCGTGGACTACGAGCAGTACTTC.